These T cell receptor beta chains were read from a single sample in a study of human versus mouse CDR3 diversity and MHC coevolution. Here immunoSEQ multiplex PCR was the method, and the copy in TCRdb shows in-frame clones only, minus some. The sample records tens of thousands of clones, roughly 92% being singletons. Material for sequencing was naive CD4+ T cells from blood. The source is a person aged 30 to 69 in good health. Both conserved end residues are part of each CDR3. A D gene is named only where the DNA matches it firmly. A clone size is listed for some rows: how often the clone was seen (once, few, many), or a class if it is expanded.

j_gene	v_gene	d_gene	abundance	CDR3nt	CDR3aa
TRBJ1-2	TRBV25-1	.	.	TGTGCCAGCAGTGACCCCCCGGGTTATGGCTACACCTTC	CASSDPPGYGYTF
TRBJ1-4	TRBV6-1	TRBD1	.	TGTGCCAGCAGTGACGAGCAGGGGGTAGGAAAACTGTTTTTT	CASSDEQGVGKLFF
TRBJ1-5	TRBV4-1	.	.	TGCGCCAGCAGCCAAGGAGTGACGGGTGGTCAGCCCCAGCATTTT	CASSQGVTGGQPQHF
TRBJ1-2	TRBV6-5	.	.	TGTGCCAGCTCGGCGGGAGGCTATGGCTACACCTTC	CASSAGGYGYTF
TRBJ1-6	TRBV2	TRBD1	.	TGTGCCAGCAGTGCCGGGACAGGGAAGTATTCACCCCTCCACTTT	CASSAGTGKYSPLHF
TRBJ2-1	TRBV5-4	.	once	TGTGCCAGCAGCCCCCCCGTAGCGGTGAATGAGCAGTTCTTC	CASSPPVAVNEQFF
TRBJ2-3	TRBV5-1	.	.	TGCGCCAGCAGCTTGAACTTTGTGGGGGCCCCTCGCACAGATACGCAGTATTTT	CASSLNFVGAPRTDTQYF
TRBJ1-1	TRBV29-1	.	once	TGCAGCGCTGGGAACCGGGACTGGAACACTGAAGCTTTCTTT	CSAGNRDWNTEAFF
TRBJ2-3	TRBV5-1	TRBD2	.	TGCGCCAGCAGCCAATTAGCGGGAGCCGGCCCAGATACGCAGTATTTT	CASSQLAGAGPDTQYF
TRBJ2-1	TRBV9	TRBD2	.	TGTGCCAGCAGCGTGAGGTTGCGGGGGGATCTGAATGAGCAGTTCTTC	CASSVRLRGDLNEQFF
TRBJ1-1	TRBV6-1	.	.	TGTGCCAGCAGTGACAGTTTGAACACTGAAGCTTTCTTT	CASSDSLNTEAFF
TRBJ1-5	TRBV30	.	.	TGTGCCTGGAGTCCTGGGGGCGGTCAGCCCCAGCATTTT	CAWSPGGGQPQHF
TRBJ2-2	TRBV28	.	.	TGTGCCAGCGGACAAAACACCGGGGAGCTGTTTTTT	CASGQNTGELFF
TRBJ2-7	TRBV5-8	.	.	TGTGCCAGCAGCTGGGGGGGCGGCTACGAGCAGTACTTC	CASSWGGGYEQYF
TRBJ1-2	TRBV19	.	.	TGTGCCAGTAGTATCTCGGGGGGCCTTTATGGCTACACCTTC	CASSISGGLYGYTF
TRBJ2-3	TRBV2	TRBD2	.	TGTGCCAGCAGGATACTAGCGGGGGGGAGCACAGATACGCAGTATTTT	CASRILAGGSTDTQYF
TRBJ2-1	TRBV7-7	TRBD2	.	TGTGCCAGCAGCTTAGCATCTTGGACTAGCGGGAATAATGAGCAGTTCTTC	CASSLASWTSGNNEQFF
TRBJ1-1	TRBV19	.	.	TGTGCCAGCCATCGAGGAGCAGGGGCCAACATGAACACTGAAGCTTTCTTT	CASHRGAGANMNTEAFF
TRBJ1-5	TRBV11-1	TRBD1	.	TGTGCCAGCAGCTTAAAGGGACAGGGTTATAATCAGCCCCAGCATTTT	CASSLKGQGYNQPQHF
TRBJ1-2	TRBV28	.	.	TGTGCCAGCAGTTCCCAGGACAGCCGCTATGGCTACACCTTC	CASSSQDSRYGYTF
TRBJ1-5	TRBV27	TRBD1	.	TGTGCCAGCAGTTTGGGGACAGGCAATCAGCCCCAGCATTTT	CASSLGTGNQPQHF
TRBJ2-2	TRBV5-4	.	once	TGTGCCAGCAGGAAACAGGGTAACACCGGGGAGCTGTTTTTT	CASRKQGNTGELFF
TRBJ1-2	TRBV30	TRBD1	.	TGTGCCTGGAGGTTAACAGGGGTGGAGGGCTACACCTTC	CAWRLTGVEGYTF
TRBJ2-1	TRBV5-1	.	few	TGCGCCAGCAGCTTGGGACAGACCTCCTACAATGAGCAGTTCTTC	CASSLGQTSYNEQFF
TRBJ1-6	TRBV10-3	TRBD1	.	TGTGCCATCAGTGAGGGAGGCAGGGGGTATTCACCCCTCCACTTT	CAISEGGRGYSPLHF
TRBJ2-7	TRBV27	TRBD2	.	TGTGCCAGCAGTTTCCAGCGGGAGCCTTACGAGCAGTACTTC	CASSFQREPYEQYF
TRBJ2-4	TRBV27	TRBD1	.	TGTGCCAGCAGTTCCCGACAGGGCGGCAAAAACATTCAGTACTTC	CASSSRQGGKNIQYF
TRBJ1-2	TRBV6-1	.	.	TGTGCCAGCAGTGCAAGTGGAGGCTATGGCTACACCTTC	CASSASGGYGYTF
TRBJ1-5	TRBV30	TRBD1	.	TGTGCCTGGAGTGCCGACAGGGTCAATCAGCCCCAGCATTTT	CAWSADRVNQPQHF
TRBJ2-1	TRBV28	TRBD1	.	TGTGCCAGCAGTAGAACAGGGGGACGTAAGTTCTTC	CASSRTGGRKFF
TRBJ1-6	TRBV27	.	.	TGTGCCAGCAGTTTATTCCAGGTTAATTCACCCCTCCACTTT	CASSLFQVNSPLHF
TRBJ1-1	TRBV7-2	.	.	TGTGCCAGCAGCTTTTCCGTGAACACTGAAGCTTTCTTT	CASSFSVNTEAFF
TRBJ2-2	TRBV4-2	.	.	TGTGCCAGCAGCCAGGCTTCGGGGGACGGGGAGCTGTTTTTT	CASSQASGDGELFF
TRBJ2-6	TRBV28	.	.	TGTGCCAGCAGGCCGGTCGGACAGCCTGGGGCCAACGTCCTGACTTTC	CASRPVGQPGANVLTF
TRBJ2-2	TRBV19	.	.	TGTGCCAGTAGACGGAGGTCTGGACCGAACACCGGGGAGCTGTTTTTT	CASRRRSGPNTGELFF
TRBJ2-7	TRBV18	.	.	TGTGCCAGCTCACCCCGACAGGAGGCCTACGAGCAGTACTTC	CASSPRQEAYEQYF
TRBJ2-1	TRBV7-2	.	.	TGTGCCAGCAGCCGTCCCCCAGGAGGGTTCCAGTTCTTC	CASSRPPGGFQFF
TRBJ1-5	TRBV11-3	.	.	TGTGCCAGCACCGCATCCGACAGGCCCCTGCATAGCAATCAGCCCCAGCATTTT	CASTASDRPLHSNQPQHF
TRBJ2-7	TRBV5-1	TRBD2	.	TGCGCCAGCAGCTTGTCCGGGGGGGACCACGAGCAGTACTTC	CASSLSGGDHEQYF
TRBJ1-2	TRBV7-3	TRBD1	.	TGTGCCAGCAGCCTTGACAGGGAGGTTGGCTACATCTTC	CASSLDREVGYIF
TRBJ2-5	TRBV5-1	TRBD1	.	TGCGCCAGCAGCTTGGCCTTGGGACAGATACAAGAGACCCAGTACTTC	CASSLALGQIQETQYF
TRBJ1-1	TRBV6-5	TRBD1	.	TGTGCCAGCAGTTCCCCGGGACAGGGGACCGCTGAAGCTTTCTTT	CASSSPGQGTAEAFF
TRBJ2-7	TRBV5-1	.	.	TGCGCCAGCAGCTTATTCTTAGGGGGGGCAGGGGAGCAGTACTTC	CASSLFLGGAGEQYF
TRBJ2-7	TRBV10-3	TRBD2	.	TGTGCCATCAGCCCGGGACTAGCATCCTACGAGCAGTACTTC	CAISPGLASYEQYF
TRBJ2-7	TRBV27	.	once	TGTGCCAGCATCTTGTACAGGGGAGGAAGCTACGAGCAGTACTTC	CASILYRGGSYEQYF
TRBJ2-3	TRBV5-1	TRBD1	.	TGCGCCAGCAGCTTGTCCGGGACAGGGGGCGCAGATACGCAGTATTTT	CASSLSGTGGADTQYF
TRBJ1-6	TRBV5-1	.	.	TGCGCCAGCAGCTTGGGTGCAGGGCAACCAAATTCACCCCTCCACTTT	CASSLGAGQPNSPLHF
TRBJ2-1	TRBV28	TRBD1	.	TGTGCCAGCAGTTTGCTTGGCGGGGGACAGGGCAATGAGCAGTTCTTC	CASSLLGGGQGNEQFF
TRBJ2-3	TRBV5-1	TRBD1	.	TGCGCCAGCAGCTTGTGGACAGGGAGGGATACGCAGTATTTT	CASSLWTGRDTQYF
TRBJ2-7	TRBV5-4	.	once	TGTGCCAGCAGCCCCCCCCGGGAATTTCCCTACGAGCAGTACTTC	CASSPPREFPYEQYF
TRBJ2-1	TRBV11-2	TRBD2	.	TGTGCCAGCAGCCCTCGACTAGCGGGGGGGGAGTTCTTC	CASSPRLAGGEFF
TRBJ1-6	TRBV30	.	.	TGTGCCGCTCAAAACAGGTTCATCACCTATAATTCACCCCTCCACTTT	CAAQNRFITYNSPLHF
TRBJ2-7	TRBV9	.	.	TGTGCCAGCAGCGCCAGTTTCGACTCCTACGAGCAGTACTTC	CASSASFDSYEQYF
TRBJ1-4	TRBV28	.	.	TGTGCCAGCAGTTCCTCTCCACAGGGAGGGGGTGAAAAACTGTTTTTT	CASSSSPQGGGEKLFF